The 4 T cell receptor beta chains below were found in one sample sequenced in a study of blood T cells in healthy people across ages. The use of a sample-barcoded 5' primer and a J-beta primer mix characterized a second PCR of roughly 6 to 11 cycles. MiXCR, applied by TCRdb to the 5' RACE reads, yields one record per CDR3 protein. The sample shows about 1.6 million distinct CDR3 sequences, around 35% of them seen only once. The sequenced material came from blood. These TCRs come from a woman in her 30s in good health.

The sample holds many counts of this clonotype. The genes are TRBV6-1 and TRBJ1-5; no firm D call. The CDR3 has 11 amino acids. Between the trimmed V and J ends, which lost 3 bases and 7 bases, there was a span of 4 bases. Germline V gene lookup returns CDR1 MNHNS and CDR2 SASEGT. Here the CDR3 reads CASSDGQPQHF. The CDR3, as DNA: TGTGCCAGCAGTGATGGACAGCCCCAGCATTTT.

Points on this clonotype: A much larger clone is a single base away; this may be a read error. The J gene is TRBJ2-3, the V gene TRBV29-1; D ambiguous. Germline V gives CDR1 SQVTM, CDR2 ANQGSEA. CDR3 length: 12 residues. The CDR3 sequence is CSVTQNTDAQYF. For the CDR3, the DNA is TGCAGCGTTACACAGAACACAGATGCGCAGTATTTT.

The V call is TRBV6-1, the J call TRBJ2-7; D gene ambiguous. The CDR3 runs 16 residues. Trimming shortened V by 2 bases and J by 3 bases, and 17 bases separated the two germline ends. Germline V lookup: CDR1 MNHNS, CDR2 SASEGT. The CDR3 nucleotides are TGTGCCAGCAGTGAAAGCTGGGAAGGAAGGAGCTACGAGCAGTACTTC. Amino acids: CASSESWEGRSYEQYF.

This chain links TRBV20-1 with TRBJ2-5; 12 bases line up with TRBD2. The CDR3 covers 19 residues. J gave up 4 bases and V 3 bases, and 18 bases lay outside the gene matches. Germline V CDR1 and CDR2: DFQATT, SNEGSKA (reference sequence). The DNA for the CDR3 is TGCAGTGCTAGGCTACTTTGGACTAGCGGGAACCCAGAGGGAGAGACCCAGTACTTC. It specifies CSARLLWTSGNPEGETQYF.